The text below deals with one T cell receptor (beta chain). These data come from a study of blood T cell repertoires in COVID-19. Study-wide background: The United States, Italy and Spain supplied acute and convalescent COVID-19 samples. PBMCs, B-cell-depleted T cells, or T cells were the source of the cDNA or gDNA that made up the material.

As handled by the study authors: Estimates of nucleated cell counts were drawn from the amplification of reference gene primers. Using immunoSEQ multiplex PCR, the repertoire was profiled, and TCRdb retains in-frame clones only, with some absent. Clonal size and the V and J genes are those of that table, whereas D and trimming came from the DNA. The sample includes 130,000 or so clones, more than 70% of them seen just once. Germline values: CDR1 SQVTM, CDR2 ANQGSEA. This CDR3 is 14 amino acids long. V gave up 2 bases and J gave up 0 bases; unmatched junction bases: 3. Sequencing input: peripheral blood. The gene calls are TRBV29-1 and TRBJ1-1, with 7 bases aligning to TRBD1. The TCR originated in a man over 45 with acute or convalescent COVID-19. The CDR3 nucleotides read TGCAGCGTTGAAAGGGGGCGAATGAACACTGAAGCTTTCTTT. Protein: CSVERGRMNTEAFF.